Reported below is one T cell receptor (beta chain). Its antigen is not known. Germline lookup yields CDR1 ENHRY and CDR2 SYGVKD. The CDR3 covers 12 residues. V gave up 7 bases and J gave up 8 bases; unmatched junction bases: 5. The sample comes from a study of shared clonotypes between healthy human individuals. The wider study: A couple of women and a few men aged 18 to 49 made up the donors. Study conclusions and caveats: Several donors shared roughly 5% of their naive CD4 clonotypes.

Profiled with immunoSEQ multiplex PCR; TCRdb holds only in-frame clones, not every one. The data hold about 2.4 million clones, with around 90% observed a single time. Sequenced sample: naive CD4+ T cells sorted from blood. Subset meaning: CD45RA+ positively selected. This clonotype originated in a young man in good health. The V call is TRBV10-3, the J call TRBJ1-3; 7 bases fit TRBD1. The chain's CDR3 is CAITRGMDTIYF. As DNA, the CDR3 is TGTGCCATCACCAGGGGGATGGACACCATATATTTT.